This TCR beta chain was sequenced in a study of shared clonotypes between healthy human individuals (dated by TCRdb to the early 2020s). Notes on the research overall: The cohort comprised two women and three men aged 18 to 49 years. For each donor, CD4 naive and CD4 memory were each run on three plates, CD8 naive on two plates, and CD8 memory on one plate. To estimate repertoire size and how much clonotypes are shared between individuals, the study performed deep sequencing of blood TCR repertoires from about 5 healthy adults. Libraries were prepared and TCR repertoires were sequenced by different laboratories using diverse techniques, in order to increase sequencing depth and limit assay-specific biases. Leukapheresis yielded between about 0.9 and 8.9 billion PBMCs per donor. On the study overall, not on this receptor specifically: Compared with non-shared clonotypes, clonotypes shared by all four sorted-subset donors had higher generation probabilities. The genetic and exposure-history diversity represented was limited by the small number of donors. Sampling was restricted to blood, and TCR repertoires in tissue are likely to differ from TCR repertoires in blood. Incomplete sequencing was indicated by rarefaction of sorted-subset datasets, despite the large sequencing depth. Pairwise subsampling indicated that sequencing depth was expected to affect the degree of clonotype sharing among donors. When a few donors were compared, the shared fraction of clonotypes was about 5.2% for naive CD4, 3% to 4% for naive CD8, 2.3% for memory CD4, and 0.4% for memory CD8. Naive subsets generally had larger estimated clonotype richness than memory subsets.

V loses 1 base of germline sequence and J loses 4 bases, and the interval between the two ends is 7 bases. The CDR3 spans 13 residues, from the cysteine through the phenylalanine. The read is trimmed to its CDR3 DNA, 39 bases read in frame from base 1. CDR1 and CDR2 are read off the germline V gene (reference sequence) as SEHNR and FQNEAQ. CD8 naive samples consisted of CD45RO-negative cells that were positively selected for CCR7, yielding a CD45RA+CCR7+ population without TemRA cells. Healthy HIV-negative adults with no recently reported acute infections or vaccinations were included as donors. Only Caucasian adults living in Nashville, Tennessee, USA were represented among the donors. Blood was obtained by leukapheresis, after which PBMCs were separated by Ficoll-Histopaque density gradient centrifugation and cryopreserved in liquid nitrogen vapor phase. Purity and quantity of every magnetically sorted T cell population were checked by analytical flow cytometry. Genomic DNA was isolated from every sorted fraction and measured by UV absorbance on a Nanodrop 2000c.

TCR CDR3 regions were amplified from genomic DNA by multiplex PCR using the deep immunoSEQ assay. Extracted genomic DNA from each cell subset was spread evenly across all wells of several immunoSEQ 96-well plates, with each plate serving as a replicate. For sorted subsets, each replicate PCR was loaded with roughly 0.2 ug genomic DNA, equivalent to 25,000 to 30,000 T cell genomes. Purified libraries were quantified with a Qubit 3.0 fluorometer, sized on a Bioanalyzer 2100, and re-quantified with the KAPA Library Quantification kit. Every immunoSEQ 96-well plate was sequenced on a separate single-read 150-cycle Illumina NextSeq 550 flow cell. In the source study's methods: Because the immunoSEQ output held only junctional sequences and lacked quality scores, the filtering could not match the filtering applied to full-length reads. To assign V/J genes and CDR3, sequences were annotated against IMGT germline references using PyIR, a Python wrapper for IgBLAST v1.9. Reads were filtered out if the reads had weak V/J assignments (E-value above 1e-6), no CDR3, stop codons, out-of-frame junctions, or ambiguous translated residues. V3J clonotypes were defined as sequences sharing an identical inferred V gene, J gene, and CDR3 amino acid sequence. Percentage overlap between repertoires was computed as shared unique clonotypes divided by the size of the smaller repertoire. Repertoire richness was assessed with RTK rarefaction, the Chao1 estimator, and Recon v2.1 estimates of unobserved clonotypes. For all TCRbeta clonotypes obtained by the gDNA method from four donors, generation probabilities were computed with OLGA. In its TCRdb copy, this immuneACCESS table keeps in-frame sequences only and misses some clones. Where compared with another copy, unresolved V genes explain less than half of these, and the others have no known cause. That table is the source of V, J and clone size, and D and trimming were worked out from the DNA. Recorded for this sample are roughly 2,000,000 clones; approximately 92% of them occurred a single time. The leading ten clones occupy more than 1.5% of the sample.

Worth noting for this clone: The antigen it binds to is not known. Base quality data are lacking; no much larger clone is found one base away.

This clonotype was sampled from a man aged 18 to 29 in good health. Some clones in this sample may be carry-over from other donors' samples. The sample consisted of naive CD8+ T cells from PBMCs. This sample's cell subset or site label indicates: CD45RA+CCR7+. The chain uses TRBV7-9 and TRBJ1-1, with no confident D gene call. The DNA sequence is given as TGTGCCAGCAGCTTAGGAGTAGGCACTGAAGCTTTCTTT. This sequence encodes CASSLGVGTEAFF.